What follows are 6 T cell receptor beta chains derived from one specimen sequenced in a study of T-cell reconstitution after alpha-beta-depleted transplantation in children. Preparation of the TCRbeta library involved a method that used unique molecular identifiers. MiXCR was run by TCRdb on the PCR reads, yielding one entry per CDR3 protein. The repertoire includes about 210,000 distinct CDR3 sequences, approximately 15% of them detected once, and approximately 40% sits in the top ten. The starting material was PBMCs, mostly from graft donor cells, obtained 360 days after TCRalphabeta/CD19-depleted stem cell transplant. The receptor set was obtained from a male patient aged 2-10 years who had a stem cell transplant for acute lymphoblastic leukemia, so the T cells may come from the graft donor.

The rearrangement links TRBV6-5 to TRBJ2-7; D possibly matches TRBD1 or TRBD2 (6 bases each). Germline V CDR1 and CDR2: MNHEY, SVGAGI. This CDR3 comprises 14 residues. The ends were cut back, 4 bases at V and 4 bases at J, with 14 bases in the middle. This chain's CDR3 is CASSFDRSGYEQYF. The CDR3 DNA follows: TGTGCCAGCAGTTTCGACAGGAGCGGGTACGAGCAGTACTTC.

This clonotype has a handful of counts. CDR3 sequence reads: CASSYLYGELFF. In DNA form, the CDR3 reads TGTGCCAGCAGTTATCTGTACGGGGAGCTGTTTTTT. This rearrangement joins TRBV6-6 to TRBJ2-2; D is ambiguous. Per the germline V gene, CDR1 is MNHNY and CDR2 is SVGAGI (reference sequence). V was cut by 3 bases and J by 7 bases, with 6 bases left in between. The length of the CDR3 is 12 residues.

The CDR3: CASSQEGTRTDTQYF. CDR3 bases: TGCGCCAGCAGCCAAGAGGGGACCCGCACAGATACGCAGTATTTT. V usage is TRBV4-3 and J usage is TRBJ2-3; D possibly uses TRBD1 or TRBD2 (5 bases each). Germline lookup yields CDR1 LGHNA and CDR2 YSLEER. The V end was cut by 0 bases, the J end by 1 base, with 8 bases between. This CDR3 contains 15 residues.

The chain uses TRBV6-1 and TRBJ1-2, with D possibly TRBD1 on 6 matching bases. CDR1 MNHNS and CDR2 SASEGT come from the germline V gene. The CDR3 loop spans 15 amino acids. The V end was cut by 5 bases, the J end by 2 bases, with 15 bases between. Written as DNA, the CDR3 is TGTGCCAGCAGTCCTTATCACAGGGACAACTATGGCTACACCTTC. This encodes CASSPYHRDNYGYTF.

This clonotype came up a few times. V usage is TRBV2 and J usage is TRBJ2-3; D not resolved. The CDR3 runs 13 residues. Germline V gives CDR1 SNHLY, CDR2 FYNNEI. Trimming took 10 bases from V and 2 from J, leaving 13 bases between them. The DNA of the CDR3 is TGTGCCACACAAAGCCAGGTCACAGATACGCAGTATTTT. This translates into CATQSQVTDTQYF.

This sequence joins TRBV4-2 and TRBJ1-5; D call uncertain. Trimming removed 1 base from V and 0 bases from J, with 10 bases in between. CDR1 LGHNA and CDR2 YNFKEQ come from the germline V gene. The CDR3 covers 16 residues. CDR3 region: CASSQVGGISNQPQHF. Written as DNA, the CDR3 is TGTGCCAGCAGCCAAGTTGGTGGGATTAGCAATCAGCCCCAGCATTTT.